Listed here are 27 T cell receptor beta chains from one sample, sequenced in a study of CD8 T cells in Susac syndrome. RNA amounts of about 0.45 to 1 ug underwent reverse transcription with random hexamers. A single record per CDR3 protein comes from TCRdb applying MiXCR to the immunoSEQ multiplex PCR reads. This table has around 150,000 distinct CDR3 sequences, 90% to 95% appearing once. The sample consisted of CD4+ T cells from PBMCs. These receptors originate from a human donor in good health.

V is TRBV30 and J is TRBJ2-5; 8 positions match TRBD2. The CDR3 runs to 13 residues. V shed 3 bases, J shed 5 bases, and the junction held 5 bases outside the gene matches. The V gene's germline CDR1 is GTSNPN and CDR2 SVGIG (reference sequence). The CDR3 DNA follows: TGTGCCTGGAGCGCGGGGGGAGAGGAGACCCAGTACTTC. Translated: CAWSAGGEETQYF.

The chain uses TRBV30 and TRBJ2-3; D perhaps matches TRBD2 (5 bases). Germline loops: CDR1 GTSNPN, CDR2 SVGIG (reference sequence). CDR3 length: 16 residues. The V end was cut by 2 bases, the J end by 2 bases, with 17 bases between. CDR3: CAWSWNGGYSTDTQYF. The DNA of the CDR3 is TGTGCCTGGAGTTGGAACGGCGGGTATTCCACAGATACGCAGTATTTT.

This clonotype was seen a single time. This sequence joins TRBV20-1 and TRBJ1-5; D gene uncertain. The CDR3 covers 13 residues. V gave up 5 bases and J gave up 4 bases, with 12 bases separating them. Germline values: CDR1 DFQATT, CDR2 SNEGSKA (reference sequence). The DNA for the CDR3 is TGCAGTGCTGGACGGGCTGGGAATCAGCCCCAGCATTTT. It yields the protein CSAGRAGNQPQHF.

The CDR3 sequence: CASSWYTGELFF. In nucleotides, the CDR3 is TGTGCCAGCAGCTGGTACACCGGGGAGCTGTTTTTT. The chain joins TRBV5-6 to TRBJ2-2; unclear D gene. The germline V and J ends were trimmed by 3 bases and 3 bases, with 3 bases remaining between them. Germline values: CDR1 SGHDT, CDR2 YYEEEE. This CDR3 comprises 12 residues.

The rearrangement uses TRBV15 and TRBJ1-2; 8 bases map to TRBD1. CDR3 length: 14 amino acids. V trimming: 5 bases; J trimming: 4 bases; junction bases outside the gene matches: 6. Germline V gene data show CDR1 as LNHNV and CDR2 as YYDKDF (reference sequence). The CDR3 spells CATSLDRGGYGYTF. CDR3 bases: TGTGCCACCAGCCTCGACAGGGGAGGCTATGGCTACACCTTC.

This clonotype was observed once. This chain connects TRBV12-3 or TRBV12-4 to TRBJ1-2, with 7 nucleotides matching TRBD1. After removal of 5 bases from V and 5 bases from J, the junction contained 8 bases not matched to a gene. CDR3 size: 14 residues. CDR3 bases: TGTGCCAGCAGTCCATCAGGGGGGGGATATGGCTACACCTTC. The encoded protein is CASSPSGGGYGYTF.

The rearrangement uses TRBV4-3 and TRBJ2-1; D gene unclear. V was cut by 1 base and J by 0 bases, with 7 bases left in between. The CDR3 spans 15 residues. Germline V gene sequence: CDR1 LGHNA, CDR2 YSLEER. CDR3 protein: CASSQGSLSYNEQFF. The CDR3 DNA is TGCGCCAGCAGCCAAGGGTCCCTCTCCTACAATGAGCAGTTCTTC.

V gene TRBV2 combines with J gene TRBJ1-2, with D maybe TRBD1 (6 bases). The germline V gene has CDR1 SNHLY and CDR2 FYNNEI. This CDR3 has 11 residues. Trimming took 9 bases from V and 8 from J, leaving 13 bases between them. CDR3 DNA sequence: TGTGCCAGGGCCGGGGGACACGGCTACACCTTC. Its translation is CARAGGHGYTF.

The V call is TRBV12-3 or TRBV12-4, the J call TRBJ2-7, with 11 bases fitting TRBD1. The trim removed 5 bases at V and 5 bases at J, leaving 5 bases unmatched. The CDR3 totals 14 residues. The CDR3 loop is CASSTWTGGNEQYF. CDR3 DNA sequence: TGTGCCAGCAGTACCTGGACAGGGGGCAACGAGCAGTACTTC.

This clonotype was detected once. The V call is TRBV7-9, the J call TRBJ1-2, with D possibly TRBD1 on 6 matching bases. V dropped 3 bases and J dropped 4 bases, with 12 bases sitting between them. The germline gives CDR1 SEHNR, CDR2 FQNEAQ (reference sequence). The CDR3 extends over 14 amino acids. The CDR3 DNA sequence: TGTGCCAGCAGCTTTAACACAGGGATCTATGGCTACACCTTC. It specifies CASSFNTGIYGYTF.

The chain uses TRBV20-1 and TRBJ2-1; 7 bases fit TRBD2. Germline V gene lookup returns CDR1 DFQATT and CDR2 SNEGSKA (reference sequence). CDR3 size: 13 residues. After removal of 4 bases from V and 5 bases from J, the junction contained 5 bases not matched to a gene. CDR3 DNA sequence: TGCAGTGCTAAGCGGGGAGGAAACAATGAGCAGTTCTTC. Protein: CSAKRGGNNEQFF.

CDR3 residues: CASSSDRFQETQYF. The CDR3 coding sequence is TGTGCCAGCAGCTCTGACAGATTCCAAGAGACCCAGTACTTC. The chain carries TRBV7-2 and TRBJ2-5; weak D call: TRBD1 (5 bases). V lost 4 bases and J 1 base, leaving 10 bases between the germline ends. There are 14 residues in the CDR3. Germline-derived CDR1 and CDR2 are SGHTA and FQGNSA.

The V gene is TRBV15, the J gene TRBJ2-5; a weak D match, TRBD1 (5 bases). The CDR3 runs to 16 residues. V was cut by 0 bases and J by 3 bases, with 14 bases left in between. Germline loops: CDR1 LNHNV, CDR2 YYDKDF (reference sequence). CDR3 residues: CATSRDLGRAEETQYF. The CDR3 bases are TGTGCCACCAGCAGAGATCTTGGCAGGGCGGAAGAGACCCAGTACTTC.

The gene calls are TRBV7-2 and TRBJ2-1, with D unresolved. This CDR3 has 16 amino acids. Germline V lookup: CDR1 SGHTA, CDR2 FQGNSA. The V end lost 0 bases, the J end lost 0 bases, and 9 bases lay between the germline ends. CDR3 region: CASSLASATSYNEQFF. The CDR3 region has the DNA TGTGCCAGCAGCTTAGCGAGCGCAACCTCCTACAATGAGCAGTTCTTC.

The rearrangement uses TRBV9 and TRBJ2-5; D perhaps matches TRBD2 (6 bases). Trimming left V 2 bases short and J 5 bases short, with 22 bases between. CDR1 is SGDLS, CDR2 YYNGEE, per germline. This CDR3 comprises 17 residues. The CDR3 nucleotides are TGTGCCAGCAGCGTCCAGGCGAGCGGGTCAGGGCAGGAGACCCAGTACTTC. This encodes CASSVQASGSGQETQYF.

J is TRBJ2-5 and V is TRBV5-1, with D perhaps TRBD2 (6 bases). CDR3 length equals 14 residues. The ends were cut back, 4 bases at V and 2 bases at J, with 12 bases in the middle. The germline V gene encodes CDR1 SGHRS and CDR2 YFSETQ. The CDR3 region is CASSGMGGQETQYF. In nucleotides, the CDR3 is TGCGCCAGCAGCGGGATGGGGGGTCAAGAGACCCAGTACTTC.

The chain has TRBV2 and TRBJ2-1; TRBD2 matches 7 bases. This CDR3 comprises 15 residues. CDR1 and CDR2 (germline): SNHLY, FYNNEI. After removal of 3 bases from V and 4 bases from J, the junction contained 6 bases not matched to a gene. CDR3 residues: CASSEQLADYNEQFF. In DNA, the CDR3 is TGTGCCAGCAGTGAGCAGCTAGCGGATTACAATGAGCAGTTCTTC.

In nucleotides, the CDR3 is TGTGCCAGCAGCGTAGAGCCGGATGCCTACGAGCAGTACTTC. Translated: CASSVEPDAYEQYF. J is TRBJ2-7 and V is TRBV9; D gene unclear. From germline, CDR1 is SGDLS and CDR2 YYNGEE. V was cut by 0 bases and J by 2 bases, with 9 bases left in between. This CDR3 contains 14 residues.

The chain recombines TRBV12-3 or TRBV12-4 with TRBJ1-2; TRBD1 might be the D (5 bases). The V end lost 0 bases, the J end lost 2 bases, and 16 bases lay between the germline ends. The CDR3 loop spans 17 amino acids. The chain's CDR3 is CASSLARGKAGNYGYTF. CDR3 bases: TGTGCCAGCAGTTTAGCGCGGGGCAAGGCAGGAAACTATGGCTACACCTTC.

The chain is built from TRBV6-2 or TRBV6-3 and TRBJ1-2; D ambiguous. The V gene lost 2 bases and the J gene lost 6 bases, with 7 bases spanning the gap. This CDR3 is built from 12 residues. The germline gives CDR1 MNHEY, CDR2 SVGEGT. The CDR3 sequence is CASSYTGHGYTF. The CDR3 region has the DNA TGTGCCAGCAGTTACACCGGCCATGGCTACACCTTC.

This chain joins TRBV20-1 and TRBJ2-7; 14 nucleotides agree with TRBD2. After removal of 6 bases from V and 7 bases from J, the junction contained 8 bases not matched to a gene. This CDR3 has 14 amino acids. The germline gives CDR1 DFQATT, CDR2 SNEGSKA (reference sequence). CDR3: CSAPGTSGRNEQYF. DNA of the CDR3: TGCAGTGCCCCCGGGACTAGCGGGAGAAATGAGCAGTACTTC.

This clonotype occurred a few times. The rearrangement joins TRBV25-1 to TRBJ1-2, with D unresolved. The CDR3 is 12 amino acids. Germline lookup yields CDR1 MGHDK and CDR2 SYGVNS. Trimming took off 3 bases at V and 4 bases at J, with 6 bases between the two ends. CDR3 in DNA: TGTGCCAGCAGTGATAGCCGCTATGGCTACACCTTC. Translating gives CASSDSRYGYTF.

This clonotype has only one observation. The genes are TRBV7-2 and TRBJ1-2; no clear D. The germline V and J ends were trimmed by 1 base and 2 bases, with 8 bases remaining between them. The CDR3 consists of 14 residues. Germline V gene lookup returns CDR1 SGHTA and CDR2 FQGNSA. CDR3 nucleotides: TGTGCCAGCAGCTTAGAGGTCAGGAACTATGGCTACACCTTC. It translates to CASSLEVRNYGYTF.

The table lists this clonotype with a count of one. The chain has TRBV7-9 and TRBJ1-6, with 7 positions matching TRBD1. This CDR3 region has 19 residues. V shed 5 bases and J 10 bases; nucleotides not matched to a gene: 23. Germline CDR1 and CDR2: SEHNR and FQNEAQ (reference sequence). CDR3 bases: TGTGCCAGCAGCCTCTCACCCGGGACAGCGGTCCCCTGGAAGTCACCCCTCCACTTT. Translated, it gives CASSLSPGTAVPWKSPLHF.

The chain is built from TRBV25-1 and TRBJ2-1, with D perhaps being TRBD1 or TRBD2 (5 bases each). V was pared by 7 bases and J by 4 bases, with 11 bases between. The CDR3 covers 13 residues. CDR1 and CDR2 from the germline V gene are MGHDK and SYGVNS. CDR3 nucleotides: TGTGCCAGCAAGGGACCGAATTACAATGAGCAGTTCTTC. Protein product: CASKGPNYNEQFF.

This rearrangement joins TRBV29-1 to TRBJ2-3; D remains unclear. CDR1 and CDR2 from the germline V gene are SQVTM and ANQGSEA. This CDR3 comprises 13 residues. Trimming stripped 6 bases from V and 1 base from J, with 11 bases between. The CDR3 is CSVSPSRTDTQYF. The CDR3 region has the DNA TGCAGCGTCAGCCCATCCCGCACAGATACGCAGTATTTT.

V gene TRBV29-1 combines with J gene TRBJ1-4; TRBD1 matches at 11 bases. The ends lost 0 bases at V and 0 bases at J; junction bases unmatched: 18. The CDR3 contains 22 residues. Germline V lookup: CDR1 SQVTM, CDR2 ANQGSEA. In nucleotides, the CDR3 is TGCAGCGTTGAAGATCTTACGAGTGAGGACAGGGGGCATGACCCAACTAATGAAAAACTGTTTTTT. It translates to CSVEDLTSEDRGHDPTNEKLFF.